Shown below are 17 T cell receptor beta chains from a single sample sequenced in a study of technical replicates of blood from a handful of donors. TCRdb's table, derived via immunoSEQ multiplex PCR, lists solely in-frame clones and lacks some. The sample carries approximately 94,000 clones, about 96% recorded once. Sequencing was performed on T cells isolated from PBMCs. The source is a human donor in good health.

This sequence joins TRBV6-1 and TRBJ2-7; tentative D call: TRBD2 (5 bases). The CDR3 spans 13 residues. Germline V gene sequence: CDR1 MNHNS, CDR2 SASEGT. V lost 3 bases and J lost 1, with 7 bases in between. The CDR3 DNA follows: TGTGCCAGCAGTGATCGGGGTTCCTACGAGCAGTACTTC. Its translation: CASSDRGSYEQYF.

The gene calls are TRBV7-3 and TRBJ1-2, with D possibly TRBD1 on 6 matching bases. The germline V gene has CDR1 SGHTA and CDR2 FQGTGA. Trimming cost V 5 bases and J 4 bases, with 11 bases left between them. The CDR3 has 13 amino acids. CDR3 region: CASSMSQGYGYTF. CDR3 bases: TGTGCCAGCAGCATGTCACAGGGCTATGGCTACACCTTC.

The chain links TRBV5-1 to TRBJ2-7; the D is unclear. Trimming cost V 0 bases and J 4 bases, with 11 bases left between them. This CDR3 contains 14 residues. CDR1 is SGHRS, CDR2 YFSETQ, per germline. The CDR3 nucleotides read TGCGCCAGCAGCTTGGAAACAGATTGGTACGAGCAGTACTTC. Protein product: CASSLETDWYEQYF. Using reference TRBV5-1 and TRBJ2-7 for the parts outside the CDR3, the full variable domain is KAGVTQTPRYLIKTRGQQVTLSCSPISGHRSVSWYQQTPGQGLQFLFEYFSETQRNKGNFPGRFSGRQFSNSRSEMNVSTLELGDSALYLCASSLETDWYEQYFGPGTRLTVT.

The rearrangement joins TRBV13 to TRBJ2-3; 7 bases are a match to TRBD2. Trimming removed 5 bases from V and 6 bases from J; junction bases left unmatched: 8. Germline V gene lookup returns CDR1 PRHDT and CDR2 FYEKMQ (reference sequence). The CDR3 sequence is 14 residues long. The CDR3 DNA reads TGTGCCAGCAGCCCTCCGACTAGCCTGGATACGCAGTATTTT. This gives the protein CASSPPTSLDTQYF.

V gene TRBV5-1 combines with J gene TRBJ1-1; 7 bases fit TRBD1. Looked up from germline, CDR1 is SGHRS and CDR2 is YFSETQ. CDR3 length: 14 residues. J lost 3 bases, V lost 4 bases, and 6 bases had no gene match. The CDR3 DNA reads as TGCGCCAGCAGCCAGGGGGACCGGGACACTGAAGCTTTCTTT. Translated: CASSQGDRDTEAFF. Full variable domain (rest looked up from reference TRBV5-1 and TRBJ1-1): KAGVTQTPRYLIKTRGQQVTLSCSPISGHRSVSWYQQTPGQGLQFLFEYFSETQRNKGNFPGRFSGRQFSNSRSEMNVSTLELGDSALYLCASSQGDRDTEAFFGQGTRLTVV.

This sequence joins TRBV29-1 and TRBJ2-2; TRBD2 might be the D (5 bases). V was trimmed by 3 bases and J by 5 bases, leaving 7 bases between them. Germline loops: CDR1 SQVTM, CDR2 ANQGSEA. The CDR3 contains 12 residues. The CDR3 DNA reads as TGCAGCGTTGATCGGGGTACCGGGGAGCTGTTTTTT. Translation gives CSVDRGTGELFF.

J is TRBJ2-7 and V is TRBV27, with D possibly TRBD1 on 6 matching bases. The CDR3 length is 11 residues. Germline assignment: CDR1 MNHEY and CDR2 SMNVEV (reference sequence). The V gene lost 10 bases and the J gene lost 3 bases, with 10 bases spanning the gap. CDR3 DNA sequence: TGTGCCACGAGAGGGGGCTACGAGCAGTACTTC. Protein: CATRGGYEQYF.

This sequence joins TRBV6-5 and TRBJ2-2, with 8 bases that match TRBD1. With 4 bases clipped from V and 3 bases from J, the junction kept 4 bases outside the gene matches. The CDR3 length is 15 residues. Per the germline V gene, CDR1 is MNHEY and CDR2 is SVGAGI. The CDR3 region is CASSFRQGHTGELFF. CDR3 nucleotides: TGTGCCAGCAGTTTCAGACAGGGGCACACCGGGGAGCTGTTTTTT.

V gene TRBV2 combines with J gene TRBJ2-7; 12 positions match TRBD2. The CDR3 is made up of 14 amino acids. Germline CDR1 SNHLY, CDR2 FYNNEI. V was clipped by 10 bases and J by 2 bases; unmatched bases: 6. CDR3 protein: CAIPTSGSPYEQYF. The CDR3, as DNA: TGTGCCATCCCGACTAGCGGGAGCCCCTACGAGCAGTACTTC.

This chain connects TRBV28 to TRBJ1-6; D not resolved. CDR1 MDHEN and CDR2 SYDVKM come from the germline V gene. The CDR3 totals 15 residues. The V end lost 3 bases, the J end lost 9 bases, and 15 bases lay between the germline ends. The CDR3 here is CASSFLGTSGSPLHF. In nucleotides, the CDR3 is TGTGCCAGCAGTTTCCTTGGAACCTCGGGTTCACCCCTCCACTTT.

The chain has TRBV5-8 and TRBJ1-5; 9 bases are shared with TRBD1. The ends lost 0 bases at V and 5 bases at J; junction bases unmatched: 3. Germline CDR1 reads SGHTS; CDR2 reads YDEGEE. The CDR3 covers 15 residues. For the CDR3, the DNA is TGTGCCAGCAGCTTGGACGGGACAGGGTATCAGCCCCAGCATTTT. Translating gives CASSLDGTGYQPQHF.

The V and J genes are TRBV10-1 and TRBJ2-3; 15 nucleotides match TRBD2. Per the germline V gene, CDR1 is WNHNN and CDR2 is SYGVQD (reference sequence). The CDR3 has 15 residues. V lost 5 bases to trimming and J lost 7 bases; unmatched junction nucleotides: 4. For the CDR3, the DNA is TGCGCCAGCAGTACCGGGACTAGCGGGAGGAATACGCAGTATTTT. It translates to CASSTGTSGRNTQYF.

The chain links TRBV4-2 to TRBJ2-1; 9 positions match TRBD2. The CDR3 has 15 residues. The germline V gene has CDR1 LGHNA and CDR2 YNFKEQ. Germline trimming cut 1 base from V and 9 bases from J; bases unmatched to any gene: 7. The CDR3 loop is CASSQGISGRSEQFF. For the CDR3, the DNA is TGTGCCAGCAGCCAAGGGATTAGCGGGAGATCTGAGCAGTTCTTC.

This clone came up once. The rearrangement uses TRBV4-1 and TRBJ2-7; D call uncertain. The CDR3 contains 18 residues. Germline loops: CDR1 MGHRA, CDR2 YSYEKL. V was clipped by 4 bases and J by 2 bases, with 24 bases between them. For the CDR3, the DNA is TGCGCCAGCAGCCTTACCAGCCAGAAACCGACTCGGACCTACGAGCAGTACTTC. This translates into CASSLTSQKPTRTYEQYF.

V and J are TRBV6-1 and TRBJ1-2, with TRBD1 matching 10 bases. The CDR3 is made up of 11 amino acids. V was pared by 8 bases and J by 14 bases, with 8 bases of the junction left unmatched. Germline CDR1 reads MNHNS; CDR2 reads SASEGT. For the CDR3, the DNA is TGTGCCAGCTATTGGACAGGGGGACAAACCTTC. This gives the protein CASYWTGGQTF.

V is TRBV27 and J is TRBJ2-4, with TRBD2 as a possible D gene (6 bases). The germline CDR1 and CDR2 sequences are MNHEY and SMNVEV (reference sequence). The CDR3 runs to 13 residues. Trimming removed 5 bases from V and 8 bases from J, with 13 bases in between. CDR3 nucleotide sequence: TGTGCCAGCAGTCCCGGGTGGGGGGACATTCAGTACTTC. Translated, it gives CASSPGWGDIQYF.

The chain has TRBV11-3 and TRBJ2-2, with D perhaps matching TRBD1 (5 bases). The germline CDR1 and CDR2 sequences are SGHNT and YENEEA. The CDR3 totals 14 residues. V was pared by 1 base and J by 2 bases, with 5 bases between. Here the CDR3 reads CASSLGTNTGELFF. DNA of the CDR3: TGTGCCAGCAGCTTAGGGACAAACACCGGGGAGCTGTTTTTT.